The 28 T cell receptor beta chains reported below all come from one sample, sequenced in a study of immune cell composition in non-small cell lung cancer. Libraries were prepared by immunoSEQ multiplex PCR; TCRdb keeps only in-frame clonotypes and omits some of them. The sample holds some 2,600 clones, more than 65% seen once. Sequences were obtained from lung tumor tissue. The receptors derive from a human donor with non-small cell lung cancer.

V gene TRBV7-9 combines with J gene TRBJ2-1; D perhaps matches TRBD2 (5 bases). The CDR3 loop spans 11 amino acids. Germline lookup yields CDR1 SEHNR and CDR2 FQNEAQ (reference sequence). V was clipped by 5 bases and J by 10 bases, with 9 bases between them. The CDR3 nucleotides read TGTGCCAGCAGCCGGACGGGGGAGCAGTTCTTC. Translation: CASSRTGEQFF.

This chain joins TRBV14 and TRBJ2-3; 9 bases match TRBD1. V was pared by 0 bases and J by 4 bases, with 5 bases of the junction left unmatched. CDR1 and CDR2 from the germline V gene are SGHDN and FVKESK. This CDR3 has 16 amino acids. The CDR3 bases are TGTGCCAGCAGCCAAGATAGGGGACAGGGCTCAGATACGCAGTATTTT. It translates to CASSQDRGQGSDTQYF.

CDR3 sequence (DNA): TGTGCCAGCAGTTACGCCCGGTTCTATGGCTACACCTTC. Translated, it gives CASSYARFYGYTF. The chain couples TRBV6-5 to TRBJ1-2; no definite D call. V lost 2 bases and J 4 bases, leaving 8 bases between the germline ends. Germline CDR1 and CDR2: MNHEY and SVGAGI. The CDR3 has 13 residues.

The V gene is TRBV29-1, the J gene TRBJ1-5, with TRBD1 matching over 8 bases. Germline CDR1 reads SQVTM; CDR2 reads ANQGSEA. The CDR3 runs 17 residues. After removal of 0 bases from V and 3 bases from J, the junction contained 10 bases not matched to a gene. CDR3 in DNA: TGCAGCGTTGAAGACCCGGACAGGGTCGAGGACAATCAGCCCCAGCATTTT. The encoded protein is CSVEDPDRVEDNQPQHF.

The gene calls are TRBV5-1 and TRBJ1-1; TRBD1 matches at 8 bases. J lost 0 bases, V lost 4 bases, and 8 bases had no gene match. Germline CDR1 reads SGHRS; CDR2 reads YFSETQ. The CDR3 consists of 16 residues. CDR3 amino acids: CASSLLGTGLNTEAFF. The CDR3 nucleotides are TGCGCCAGCAGCCTTTTGGGGACAGGCTTGAACACTGAAGCTTTCTTT.

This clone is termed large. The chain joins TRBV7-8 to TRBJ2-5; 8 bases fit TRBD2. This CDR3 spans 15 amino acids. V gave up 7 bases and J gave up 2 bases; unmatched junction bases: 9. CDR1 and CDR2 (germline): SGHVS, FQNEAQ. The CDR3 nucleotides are TGTGCCAGCATCCCCGGGGGGGGAATACAAGAGACCCAGTACTTC. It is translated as CASIPGGGIQETQYF.

The CDR3 is CASSLALTSGGLNEQFF. The CDR3 DNA reads as TGTGCCAGCAGCTTAGCGCTAACTAGCGGGGGCCTAAATGAGCAGTTCTTC. This chain connects TRBV7-2 to TRBJ2-1; 11 bases fit TRBD2. Germline CDR1 SGHTA, CDR2 FQGNSA. This CDR3 region has 17 residues. J lost 7 bases, V lost 0 bases, and 8 bases had no gene match.

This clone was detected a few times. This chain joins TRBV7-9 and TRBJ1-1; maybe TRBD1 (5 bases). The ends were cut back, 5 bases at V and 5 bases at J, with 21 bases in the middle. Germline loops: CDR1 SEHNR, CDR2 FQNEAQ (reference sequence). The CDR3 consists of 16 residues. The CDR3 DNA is TGTGCCAGCAGCAACACCCCGGAGGGGCAAAGAACTGAAGCTTTCTTT. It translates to CASSNTPEGQRTEAFF. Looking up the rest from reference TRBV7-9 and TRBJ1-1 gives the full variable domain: DTGVSQNPRHKITKRGQNVTFRCDPISEHNRLYWYRQTLGQGPEFLTYFQNEAQLEKSRLLSDRFSAERPKGSFSTLEIQRTEQGDSAMYLCASSNTPEGQRTEAFFGQGTRLTVV.

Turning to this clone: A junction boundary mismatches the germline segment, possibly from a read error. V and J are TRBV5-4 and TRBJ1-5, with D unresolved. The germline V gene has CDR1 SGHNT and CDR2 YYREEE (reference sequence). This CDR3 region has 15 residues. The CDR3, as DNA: TGCGCCAGCAGCCAAGATGGGAGTAGCAATCAGCCCCAGCATTTT. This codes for CASSQDGSSNQPQHF.

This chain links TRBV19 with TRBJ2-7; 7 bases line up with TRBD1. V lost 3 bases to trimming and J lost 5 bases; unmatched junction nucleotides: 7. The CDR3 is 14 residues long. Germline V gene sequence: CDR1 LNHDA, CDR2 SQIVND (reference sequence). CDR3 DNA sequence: TGTGCCAGTAGTATTCAGAGGGGGCCCCACGAGCAGTACTTC. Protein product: CASSIQRGPHEQYF.

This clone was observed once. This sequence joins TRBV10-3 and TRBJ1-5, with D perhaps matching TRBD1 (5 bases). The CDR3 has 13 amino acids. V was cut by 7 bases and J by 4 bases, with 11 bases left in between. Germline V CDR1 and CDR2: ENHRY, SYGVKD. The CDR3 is CAITGGGNQPQHF. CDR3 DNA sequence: TGTGCCATCACGGGGGGTGGTAATCAGCCCCAGCATTTT.

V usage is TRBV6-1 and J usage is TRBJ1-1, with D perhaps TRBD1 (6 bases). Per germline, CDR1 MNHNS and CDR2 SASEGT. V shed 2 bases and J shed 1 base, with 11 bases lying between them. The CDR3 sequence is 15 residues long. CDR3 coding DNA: TGTGCCAGCAGTGAAAGGTGGACAGCGAACACTGAAGCTTTCTTT. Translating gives CASSERWTANTEAFF.

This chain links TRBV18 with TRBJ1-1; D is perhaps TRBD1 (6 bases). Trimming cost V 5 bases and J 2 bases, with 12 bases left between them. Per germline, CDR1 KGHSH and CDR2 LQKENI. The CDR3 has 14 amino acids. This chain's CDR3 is CASSTDRLNTEAFF. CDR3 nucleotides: TGTGCCAGCTCAACCGACAGGCTAAACACTGAAGCTTTCTTT.

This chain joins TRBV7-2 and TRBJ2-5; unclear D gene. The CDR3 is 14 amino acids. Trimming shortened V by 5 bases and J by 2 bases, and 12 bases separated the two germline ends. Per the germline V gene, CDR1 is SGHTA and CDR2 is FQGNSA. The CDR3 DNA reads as TGTGCCAGCAGCCCCCGAGGCACTCAAGAGACCCAGTACTTC. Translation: CASSPRGTQETQYF.

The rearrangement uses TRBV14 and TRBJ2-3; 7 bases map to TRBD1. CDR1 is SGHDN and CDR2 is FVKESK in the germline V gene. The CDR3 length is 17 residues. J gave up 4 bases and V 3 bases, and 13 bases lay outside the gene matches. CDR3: CASSQLSGTAFPDTQYF. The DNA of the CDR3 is TGTGCCAGCAGCCAGCTTTCCGGGACAGCTTTCCCAGATACGCAGTATTTT.

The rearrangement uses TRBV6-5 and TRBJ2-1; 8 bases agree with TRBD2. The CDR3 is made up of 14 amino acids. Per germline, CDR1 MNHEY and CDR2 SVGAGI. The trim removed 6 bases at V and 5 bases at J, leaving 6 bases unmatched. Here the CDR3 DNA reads TGTGCCAGCAGCGAACTAGCGGTGAACAATGAGCAGTTCTTC. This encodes CASSELAVNNEQFF.

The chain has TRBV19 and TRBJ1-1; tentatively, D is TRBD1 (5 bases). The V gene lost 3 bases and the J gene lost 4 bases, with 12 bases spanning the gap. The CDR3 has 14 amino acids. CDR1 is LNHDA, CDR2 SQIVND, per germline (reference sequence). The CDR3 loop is CASSITGRGTEAFF. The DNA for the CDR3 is TGTGCCAGTAGTATTACAGGAAGGGGCACTGAAGCTTTCTTT.

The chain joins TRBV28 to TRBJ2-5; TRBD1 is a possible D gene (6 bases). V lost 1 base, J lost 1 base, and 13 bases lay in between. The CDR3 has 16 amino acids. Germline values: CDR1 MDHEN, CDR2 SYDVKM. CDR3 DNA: TGTGCCAGCAGTTTATTCCTGACAGGCCCCCAAGAGACCCAGTACTTC. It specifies CASSLFLTGPQETQYF.

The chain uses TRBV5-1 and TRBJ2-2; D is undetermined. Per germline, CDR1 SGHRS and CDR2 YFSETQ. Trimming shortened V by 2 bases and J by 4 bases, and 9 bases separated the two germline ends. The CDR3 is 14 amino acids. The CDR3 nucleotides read TGCGCCAGCAGCTTAAACGGGTTCACCGGGGAGCTGTTTTTT. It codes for CASSLNGFTGELFF.

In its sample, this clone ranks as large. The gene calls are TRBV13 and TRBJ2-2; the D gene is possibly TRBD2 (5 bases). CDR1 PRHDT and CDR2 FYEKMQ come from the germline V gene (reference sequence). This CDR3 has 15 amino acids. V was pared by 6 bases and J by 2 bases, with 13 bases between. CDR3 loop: CASRGRGLNTGELFF. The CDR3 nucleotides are TGTGCCAGCAGAGGACGGGGTCTTAACACCGGGGAGCTGTTTTTT.

CDR3 sequence (DNA): TGCGCCAGCAGCTTGGTGGTAGCGGGGGGGCTTCCAGATACGCAGTATTTT. This translates into CASSLVVAGGLPDTQYF. V and J are TRBV5-1 and TRBJ2-3; TRBD2 agrees at 11 bases. Germline CDR1 reads SGHRS; CDR2 reads YFSETQ. Trimming removed 0 bases from V and 4 bases from J; junction bases left unmatched: 7. The CDR3 runs to 17 residues.

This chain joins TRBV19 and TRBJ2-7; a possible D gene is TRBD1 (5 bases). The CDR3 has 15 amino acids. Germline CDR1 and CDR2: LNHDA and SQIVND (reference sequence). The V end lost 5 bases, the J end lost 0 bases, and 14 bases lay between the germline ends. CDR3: CASSFDSQNSYEQYF. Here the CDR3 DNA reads TGTGCCAGTAGTTTCGACAGCCAGAACTCCTACGAGCAGTACTTC.

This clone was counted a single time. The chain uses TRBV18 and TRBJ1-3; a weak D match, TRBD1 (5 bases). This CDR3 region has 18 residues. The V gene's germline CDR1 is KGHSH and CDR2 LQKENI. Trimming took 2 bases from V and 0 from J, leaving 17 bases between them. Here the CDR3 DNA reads TGTGCCAGCTCACCATATGTTGGGGCCTCTGCCTCTGGAAACACCATATATTTT. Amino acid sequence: CASSPYVGASASGNTIYF.

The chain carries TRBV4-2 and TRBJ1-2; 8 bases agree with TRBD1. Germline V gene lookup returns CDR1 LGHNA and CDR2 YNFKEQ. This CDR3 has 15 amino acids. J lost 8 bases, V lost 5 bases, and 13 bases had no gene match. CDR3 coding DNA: TGTGCCAGCAGCTTGTTCAGGGGGCGTCAGGGAGGCTACACCTTC. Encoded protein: CASSLFRGRQGGYTF.

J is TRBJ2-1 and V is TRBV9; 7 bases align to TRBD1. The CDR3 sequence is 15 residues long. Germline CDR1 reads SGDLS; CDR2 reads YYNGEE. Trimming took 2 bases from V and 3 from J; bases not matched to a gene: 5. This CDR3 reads CASSVRQGIYNEQFF. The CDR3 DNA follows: TGTGCCAGCAGCGTTAGACAGGGCATCTACAATGAGCAGTTCTTC.

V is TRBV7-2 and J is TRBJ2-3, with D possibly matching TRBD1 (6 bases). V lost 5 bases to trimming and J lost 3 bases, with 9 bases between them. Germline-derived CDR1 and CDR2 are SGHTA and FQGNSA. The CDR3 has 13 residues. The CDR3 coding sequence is TGTGCCAGCAGCATACAGGGTACAGATACGCAGTATTTT. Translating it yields CASSIQGTDTQYF.

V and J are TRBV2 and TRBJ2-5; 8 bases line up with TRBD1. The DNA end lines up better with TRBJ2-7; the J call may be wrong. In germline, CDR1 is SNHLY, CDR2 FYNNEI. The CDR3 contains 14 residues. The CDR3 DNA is TGTGCCAGCTCCAGGGACAGGTACATTTACGAGCAGTACTTC. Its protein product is CASSRDRYIYEQYF.

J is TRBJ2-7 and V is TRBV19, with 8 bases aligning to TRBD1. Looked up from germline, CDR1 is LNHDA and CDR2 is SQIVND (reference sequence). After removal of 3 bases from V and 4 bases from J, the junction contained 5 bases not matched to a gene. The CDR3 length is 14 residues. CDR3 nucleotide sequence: TGTGCCAGTAGTATTGCAGGACAGGGATACGAGCAGTACTTC. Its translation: CASSIAGQGYEQYF. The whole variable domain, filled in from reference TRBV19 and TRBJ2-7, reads DGGITQSPKYLFRKEGQNVTLSCEQNLNHDAMYWYRQDPGQGLRLIYYSQIVNDFQKGDIAEGYSVSREKKESFPLTVTSAQKNPTAFYLCASSIAGQGYEQYFGPGTRLTVT.